Shown below are 15 T cell receptor beta chains from a single sample sequenced in a study of patients and donors after allogeneic stem cell transplantation (dated by TCRdb to the early 2020s). The library was obtained by RT-PCR. The run used a NextSeq 550. TCRdb redid the processing of the public reads, applying fastp at Q25 and MiXCR, and retained in-frame beta chains. Merged by CDR3 protein, the rows form single entries marked with the most common genes and DNA. Within this sample are 200,000 to 250,000 distinct CDR3 sequences, with 13% to 15% of them counted one time only. Under 14% of the sample is in the top ten clones. Input material: blood, either unsorted or a sorted T cell fraction (not recorded which). These receptors were taken from a human donor who was either an allogeneic HSCT recipient or a stem cell or donor lymphocyte infusion donor (not recorded which). It is not recorded whose cells these are; they may come from a transplant donor.

The V gene is TRBV5-6, the J gene TRBJ2-3; 8 nucleotides match TRBD2. The V gene's germline CDR1 is SGHDT and CDR2 YYEEEE. The J segment lost 0 bases and the V segment lost 2 bases, leaving 2 bases of the junction unmatched. The CDR3 has 15 amino acids. In DNA, the CDR3 is TGTGCCAGCAGCTTTGCGGGGGGAAGCACAGATACGCAGTATTTT. It is translated as CASSFAGGSTDTQYF.

This clonotype was counted a few times. V usage is TRBV5-1 and J usage is TRBJ1-1, with D possibly being TRBD1 (6 bases). V was trimmed by 0 bases and J by 5 bases, leaving 11 bases between them. The germline CDR1 and CDR2 sequences are SGHRS and YFSETQ. The length of the CDR3 is 14 residues. CDR3 sequence: CASSLGRGGTEAFF. DNA of the CDR3: TGCGCCAGCAGCTTGGGGAGGGGGGGGACTGAAGCTTTCTTT.

This chain links TRBV19 with TRBJ1-1; D is unresolved. Germline V gives CDR1 LNHDA, CDR2 SQIVND (reference sequence). V lost 2 bases to trimming and J lost 2 bases, with 0 bases between them. The CDR3 has 11 residues. The CDR3 loop reads CASSINTEAFF. CDR3 DNA: TGTGCCAGTAGTATAAACACTGAAGCTTTCTTT. Complete variable domain (other parts from reference TRBV19 and TRBJ1-1): DGGITQSPKYLFRKEGQNVTLSCEQNLNHDAMYWYRQDPGQGLRLIYYSQIVNDFQKGDIAEGYSVSREKKESFPLTVTSAQKNPTAFYLCASSINTEAFFGQGTRLTVV.

In this sample, this clonotype turned up many times. This chain uses TRBV10-3 with TRBJ1-1; a weak D match, TRBD1 (6 bases). The CDR3 totals 17 residues. The ends were cut back, 3 bases at V and 4 bases at J, with 21 bases in the middle. Germline values: CDR1 ENHRY, CDR2 SYGVKD. As DNA, the CDR3 is TGTGCCATCAGTGAAAATAAAGGGGGGAGGGGCGTCACTGAAGCTTTCTTT. Its protein is CAISENKGGRGVTEAFF.

This clonotype appeared a few times. V usage is TRBV6-2 or TRBV6-3 and J usage is TRBJ2-1; maybe TRBD1 (6 bases). The germline gives CDR1 MNHEY, CDR2 SVGEGT. Trimming removed 6 bases at V and 5 bases at J, with 11 bases between. This CDR3 has 13 residues. The CDR3: CASRNRQDNEQFF. In DNA form, the CDR3 reads TGTGCCAGCAGGAACCGACAGGACAATGAGCAGTTCTTC.

This clonotype occurred many times. The chain uses TRBV25-1 and TRBJ2-1; D may be TRBD1 (5 bases). The CDR3 loop spans 14 amino acids. CDR1 is MGHDK and CDR2 is SYGVNS in the germline V gene. Trimming removed 7 bases from V and 8 bases from J, with 18 bases in between. The CDR3 DNA follows: TGTGCCAGCACCCGAATGTCCGCAGGGCATGAGCAGTTCTTC. This gives the protein CASTRMSAGHEQFF.

This clonotype was counted between two and nine times. The rearrangement joins TRBV19 to TRBJ1-5; TRBD1 matches 9 bases. The germline V gene encodes CDR1 LNHDA and CDR2 SQIVND (reference sequence). There are 15 residues in the CDR3. Germline trimming cut 6 bases from V and 3 bases from J; bases unmatched to any gene: 6. The CDR3: CASSGDREYNQPQHF. The CDR3 region has the DNA TGTGCCAGTAGCGGGGACAGGGAGTACAATCAGCCCCAGCATTTT. Variable domain in full (rest from reference TRBV19 and TRBJ1-5): DGGITQSPKYLFRKEGQNVTLSCEQNLNHDAMYWYRQDPGQGLRLIYYSQIVNDFQKGDIAEGYSVSREKKESFPLTVTSAQKNPTAFYLCASSGDREYNQPQHFGDGTRLSIL.

This clonotype was counted ten times or more. The V and J genes are TRBV7-3 and TRBJ2-2; TRBD1 agrees at 7 bases. CDR3 length: 15 amino acids. Germline V gene lookup returns CDR1 SGHTA and CDR2 FQGTGA. Germline trimming cut 5 bases from V and 2 bases from J; bases unmatched to any gene: 5. The CDR3 DNA sequence: TGTGCCAGCAGCCGCGACAGGGCCAACACCGGGGAGCTGTTTTTT. This gives the protein CASSRDRANTGELFF.

The V and J genes are TRBV11-2 and TRBJ1-1; D uncertain. Germline V gene lookup returns CDR1 SGHAT and CDR2 FQNNGV. Trimming removed 2 bases from V and 5 bases from J, with 9 bases in between. This CDR3 contains 13 residues. The CDR3 reads CASSLNMMTEAFF. CDR3 bases: TGTGCCAGCAGCTTAAACATGATGACTGAAGCTTTCTTT.

V usage is TRBV7-2 and J usage is TRBJ2-7; D is undetermined. Trimming removed 0 bases from V and 3 bases from J, with 9 bases in between. This CDR3 is 14 amino acids long. CDR1 SGHTA and CDR2 FQGNSA come from the germline V gene. CDR3 sequence: CASSLALNSYEQYF. In nucleotides, the CDR3 is TGTGCCAGCAGCTTAGCCCTAAACAGCTACGAGCAGTACTTC.

This clonotype was recorded a few times. The J gene is TRBJ1-2, the V gene TRBV24-1, with D perhaps matching TRBD1 (5 bases). The length of the CDR3 is 14 residues. Trimming removed 2 bases from V and 2 bases from J, with 8 bases in between. Germline V gives CDR1 KGHDR, CDR2 SFDVKD. DNA for the CDR3: TGTGCCACCAGTGATTCGGGGGGAAACTATGGCTACACCTTC. Translation: CATSDSGGNYGYTF.

This clonotype was detected a few times. The chain employs TRBV20-1 and TRBJ1-5; D call uncertain. This CDR3 contains 13 residues. CDR1 and CDR2 (germline): DFQATT, SNEGSKA (reference sequence). Trimming removed 5 bases at V and 0 bases at J, with 8 bases between. The CDR3 is CSAPADSNQPQHF. In DNA, the CDR3 is TGCAGTGCTCCCGCGGATAGCAATCAGCCCCAGCATTTT.

V gene TRBV19 combines with J gene TRBJ1-1; TRBD1 might be the D (6 bases). The germline gives CDR1 LNHDA, CDR2 SQIVND (reference sequence). The CDR3 length is 16 residues. V lost 4 bases, J lost 1 base, and 16 bases lay in between. The DNA of the CDR3 is TGTGCCAGTAGTACCGCTCAGGGGCCCACGAACACTGAAGCTTTCTTT. Translating gives CASSTAQGPTNTEAFF.

This clonotype was detected a few times. The V and J genes are TRBV20-1 and TRBJ1-4; D is undetermined. CDR1 DFQATT and CDR2 SNEGSKA come from the germline V gene (reference sequence). V dropped 3 bases and J dropped 8 bases, with 13 bases sitting between them. This CDR3 region has 13 residues. The CDR3 region has the DNA TGCAGTGCTAGTAGTCCGGGGAACGAAAAACTGTTTTTT. This translates into CSASSPGNEKLFF.

The chain has TRBV10-3 and TRBJ2-4, with D hard to call. This CDR3 has 15 amino acids. Trimming removed 3 bases at V and 1 base at J, with 10 bases between. Germline values: CDR1 ENHRY, CDR2 SYGVKD. The CDR3 sequence: CAISDTDLAKNIQYF. The CDR3 DNA is TGTGCCATCAGTGACACCGACCTGGCCAAAAACATTCAGTACTTC.